This T cell receptor (beta chain) comes out of a study of read filtering for tumor transcriptome and immune sequencing. At the level of the study: R-ISS stage counts were roughly 8 for I, 15 to 20 for II, 6 or 7 for III.

At the time of active disease, bone marrow was collected from every patient. Molecular barcoded adaptors covering alpha/delta and beta/gamma chains were used on approximately 400 ng RNA. A single record per CDR3 protein comes from TCRdb applying MiXCR to the reads. There are roughly 93,000 distinct CDR3 sequences in the sample; around a fifth occur only once, and over 10% lies in the top ten. General study points: RNA-seq captured clonotypes less deeply and reliably than IR-seq.

The CDR3 is made up of 11 amino acids. The V end was cut by 11 bases, the J end by 2 bases, with 8 bases between. Germline CDR1 reads MDHEN; CDR2 reads SYDVKM. This clonotype was observed many times. Its antigen remains unidentified. The gene calls are TRBV28 and TRBJ2-3, with TRBD2 as a possible D gene (6 bases). The sample was a population of CD138-negative cells sorted from bone marrow. This sequence originates from a donor aged 40 or older with multiple myeloma. The CDR3 region is CAAGHTDTQYF. CDR3 sequence (DNA): TGTGCCGCGGGGCACACAGATACGCAGTATTTT.